The 6 T cell receptor beta chains below come from one sample, sequenced in a study of shared clonotypes between healthy human individuals. Sequencing was performed with immunoSEQ multiplex PCR; in TCRdb, only in-frame clones are kept and a portion is missing. The sample holds about 530,000 clones; over 75% are singletons and the top ten take around an eighth. The material sequenced was PBMCs. These receptors were taken from a woman aged 40 to 50 in good health. Some clones in this sample may be carry-over from other donors' samples.

The chain joins TRBV10-3 to TRBJ2-5, with D perhaps matching TRBD1 or TRBD2 (5 bases each). CDR3 length equals 13 residues. Trimming took 7 bases from V and 2 from J, leaving 11 bases between them. Germline V CDR1 and CDR2: ENHRY, SYGVKD. The DNA of the CDR3 is TGTGCCATCACCCGGGACCCTCAAGAGACCCAGTACTTC. Its translation is CAITRDPQETQYF.

The chain joins TRBV7-2 to TRBJ2-7, with 7 bases that match TRBD2. Trimming at V came to 3 bases and at J to 3 bases, leaving 5 bases not matched to a gene. The CDR3 totals 14 residues. Germline CDR1 and CDR2: SGHTA and FQGNSA. CDR3 amino acids: CASSLPASGYEQYF. CDR3 DNA: TGTGCCAGCAGCTTGCCCGCTAGCGGCTACGAGCAGTACTTC.

The rearrangement uses TRBV11-2 and TRBJ2-3; TRBD2 matches at 9 bases. The CDR3 loop spans 16 amino acids. With 4 bases clipped from V and 4 bases from J, the junction kept 9 bases outside the gene matches. Germline V lookup: CDR1 SGHAT, CDR2 FQNNGV. The CDR3 spells CASSSGGGRAADTQYF. CDR3 coding DNA: TGTGCCAGCAGCTCAGGAGGCGGGAGGGCCGCAGATACGCAGTATTTT.

The genes are TRBV2 and TRBJ1-2; a possible D gene is TRBD1 (5 bases). The germline gives CDR1 SNHLY, CDR2 FYNNEI. The CDR3 loop spans 14 amino acids. V was shortened by 4 bases and J by 4 bases, with 13 bases between the two germline ends. This chain's CDR3 is CASSGTSTPYGYTF. CDR3 coding DNA: TGTGCCAGCAGTGGGACAAGCACTCCCTATGGCTACACCTTC.

This clone was picked up a small number of times. The chain couples TRBV5-1 to TRBJ2-7, with 7 bases fitting TRBD2. CDR3 length equals 14 residues. Trimming at V came to 1 base and at J to 2 bases, leaving 3 bases not matched to a gene. Germline CDR1 reads SGHRS; CDR2 reads YFSETQ. CDR3 amino acids: CASSLIGTTYEQYF. The CDR3 DNA reads as TGCGCCAGCAGCTTGATAGGGACTACCTACGAGCAGTACTTC.

This clone came up a few times. Written as DNA, the CDR3 is TGTGCCAGCAGTGGCCCTGGACAGGCCTACGAGCAGTACTTC. Translated: CASSGPGQAYEQYF. The V call is TRBV2, the J call TRBJ2-7, with 7 bases aligning to TRBD1. Trimming at V came to 4 bases and at J to 2 bases, leaving 5 bases not matched to a gene. The CDR3 length is 14 residues. Germline assignment: CDR1 SNHLY and CDR2 FYNNEI. Full variable domain (rest looked up from reference TRBV2 and TRBJ2-7): EPEVTQTPSHQVTQMGQEVILRCVPISNHLYFYWYRQILGQKVEFLVSFYNNEISEKSEIFDDQFSVERPDGSNFTLKIRSTKLEDSAMYFCASSGPGQAYEQYFGPGTRLTVT.